The sequence of this T cell receptor beta chain was determined in a study of shared clonotypes between healthy human individuals (TCRdb year 2020). With regard to the full study: The cohort comprised two women and three men aged 18 to 49 years. Libraries were prepared and TCR repertoires were sequenced by different laboratories using diverse techniques, in order to increase sequencing depth and limit assay-specific biases. For each donor, three plates each were used for CD4 naive and CD4 memory, two plates were used for CD8 naive, and one plate was used for CD8 memory. Per donor, leukapheresis produced somewhere between about 0.85 and 10 billion PBMCs. To estimate repertoire size and how much clonotypes are shared between individuals, the study performed deep sequencing of blood TCR repertoires from five healthy adults. Broad study findings and their caveats: Pairwise subsampling indicated that sequencing depth was expected to affect the degree of clonotype sharing among donors. The genetic and exposure-history diversity represented was limited by the small number of donors. Compared with non-shared clonotypes, clonotypes shared by all four sorted-subset donors had higher generation probabilities. Naive subsets generally had larger estimated clonotype richness than memory subsets. Sampling was limited to blood, and TCR repertoires in tissue likely differ from TCR repertoires in blood. Rarefaction of sorted-subset datasets indicated incomplete sequencing despite the large sequencing depth. Across a handful of donors, about 5% of naive CD4, roughly 3.4% of naive CD8, about 2% of memory CD4, and under 0.45% of memory CD8 clonotypes were shared.

The CDR3 has 13 amino acids, counting the end cysteine and phenylalanine. CDR3 DNA only is kept here, 39 bases in frame from base 1. CDR1 and CDR2 (SGHTA, FQGNSA) derive from the germline V gene. Trimming takes 6 bases from V and 8 bases from J, and the germline ends sit 16 bases apart. For the CD8 naive samples, CD45RO-negative cells were positively selected for CCR7, yielding a CD45RA+CCR7+ population from which TemRA cells were excluded. Healthy HIV-negative adults with no recently reported acute infections or vaccinations were included as donors. Only Caucasian adults living in Nashville, Tennessee, USA were represented among the donors. After blood collection by leukapheresis, PBMCs were isolated using Ficoll-Histopaque density gradient centrifugation and then cryopreserved in the vapor phase of liquid nitrogen. Purity and quantity of every magnetically sorted T cell population were checked by analytical flow cytometry. Genomic DNA was isolated from each sorted fraction and quantified by UV absorbance on a Nanodrop 2000c.

Note on this clone: Its antigen is currently not known. Per-nucleotide qualities are absent, and no much larger clonotype sits a single base away.

TCR CDR3 regions were amplified from genomic DNA by multiplex PCR using the deep immunoSEQ assay. Extracted genomic DNA from each cell subset was distributed evenly across all wells of several immunoSEQ 96-well plates, and each plate was treated as a replicate. For sorted subsets, 200 to 250 ng of genomic DNA, equivalent to roughly 30,000 T cell genomes, went into each replicate PCR. Purified libraries were measured with a Qubit 3.0 fluorometer, size-checked on a Bioanalyzer 2100, and measured again with the KAPA Library Quantification kit. Every immunoSEQ 96-well plate was sequenced on a separate single-read 150-cycle Illumina NextSeq 550 flow cell. On the study's bioinformatics: The immunoSEQ output contained only junctional sequences without quality scores, so filtering could not match that applied to full-length reads. Sequences were annotated with PyIR, a Python wrapper for IgBLAST v1.9, using IMGT germline references to assign V/J genes and CDR3. Reads were filtered out if the reads had weak V/J assignments (E-value above 1e-6), no CDR3, stop codons, out-of-frame junctions, or ambiguous translated residues. V3J clonotypes were defined as sequences sharing the same inferred V gene, J gene, and CDR3 amino acid sequence. Percentage overlap between repertoires was computed as shared unique clonotypes divided by the size of the smaller repertoire. Richness of each repertoire was evaluated using RTK rarefaction, the Chao1 estimator, and Recon v2.1 estimates of unobserved clonotypes. Generation probabilities were computed with OLGA for all TCRbeta clonotypes obtained by the gDNA method from several donors. What TCRdb holds here is the immuneACCESS table cut down to in-frame rearrangements. Part of the clones is not present; checked against another copy, under half of the missing clones reflect an unresolved V gene, and the others are unexplained. The V and J calls and clone size were taken over from that table, and D and trimming were inferred from the DNA. Here the sample has some 2 million clones; 85% to 95% occur a single time. Around 1.2% of the sample comes from the top ten.

This sequence was found in a man between 18 and 29 years old in good health. Sequenced sample: naive CD8+ T cells sorted from blood. This specimen's cell subset or site label, interpreted: CD45RA+CCR7+. The chain is made from TRBV7-2 and TRBJ1-2; TRBD1 is possibly the D segment (5 matching bases). CDR3 sequence: CASSPLGVEGYTF. In nucleotides, the sequence is TGTGCCAGCAGTCCTCTAGGGGTAGAGGGCTACACCTTC.